Listed below are T cell receptor beta chains from one sample, sequenced in a study of blood T cell repertoires in COVID-19. Sequencing was performed with immunoSEQ multiplex PCR; in TCRdb, only in-frame clones are kept and a portion is missing. The sample has 200,000 to 250,000 clones, more than 80% seen once. Material for sequencing was peripheral blood. The receptors were sampled from a woman aged 30 to 39 with COVID-19, enrolled during active disease. CDR3s include the opening cysteine and the closing phenylalanine or tryptophan. The order of the fields is J gene, CDR3 length, V gene, CDR3 protein.

j_call: TRBJ2-5
cdr3_length: 17
v_call: TRBV13
cdr3_aa: CASSLDRLGSWRETQYF

j_call: TRBJ1-1
cdr3_length: 12
v_call: TRBV6-5
cdr3_aa: CASIELLSEAFF

j_call: TRBJ2-5
cdr3_length: 16
v_call: TRBV2
cdr3_aa: CASSEGGRLAEETQYF

j_call: TRBJ1-6
cdr3_length: 17
v_call: TRBV27
cdr3_aa: CASTRQGPSLYNSPLHF

j_call: TRBJ2-5
cdr3_length: 12
v_call: TRBV12-3/TRBV12-4
cdr3_aa: CASRGRKETQYF

j_call: TRBJ1-2
cdr3_length: 18
v_call: TRBV4-3
cdr3_aa: CASSQGWARADSNYGYTF

j_call: TRBJ2-7
cdr3_length: 17
v_call: TRBV7-2
cdr3_aa: CASSLSYPPGQEGEQYF

j_call: TRBJ1-3
cdr3_length: 14
v_call: TRBV7-2
cdr3_aa: CASSFWTGGNTIYF

j_call: TRBJ2-1
cdr3_length: 15
v_call: TRBV3-1/TRBV3-2
cdr3_aa: CASSYGPGGPDEQFF

j_call: TRBJ1-2
cdr3_length: 15
v_call: TRBV7-3
cdr3_aa: CASSLTGGLNYGYTF

j_call: TRBJ2-3
cdr3_length: 15
v_call: TRBV2
cdr3_aa: CASSADRVEADTQYF

j_call: TRBJ1-2
cdr3_length: 15
v_call: TRBV14
cdr3_aa: CASSLTGTGRGGYTF

j_call: TRBJ1-6
cdr3_length: 16
v_call: TRBV6-1
cdr3_aa: CASSEVKDRVNSPLHF

j_call: TRBJ2-7
cdr3_length: 15
v_call: TRBV5-3
cdr3_aa: CARSPFGGFSYEQYF

j_call: TRBJ2-1
cdr3_length: 17
v_call: TRBV11-3
cdr3_aa: CASSLRGGGRAYNEQFF

j_call: TRBJ2-3
cdr3_length: 15
v_call: TRBV28
cdr3_aa: CASSPSGGAADTQYF

j_call: TRBJ2-7
cdr3_length: 14
v_call: TRBV27
cdr3_aa: CASPEGGGIYEQYF

j_call: TRBJ2-7
cdr3_length: 16
v_call: TRBV19
cdr3_aa: CASSSTFRGAAYEQYF

j_call: TRBJ1-2
cdr3_length: 11
v_call: TRBV12-3/TRBV12-4
cdr3_aa: CASSSGGRYTF

j_call: TRBJ2-7
cdr3_length: 15
v_call: TRBV11-2
cdr3_aa: CASNRGVREDYEQYF

j_call: TRBJ1-3
cdr3_length: 14
v_call: TRBV30
cdr3_aa: CAWKNRGLGNTIYF

j_call: TRBJ2-5
cdr3_length: 14
v_call: TRBV2
cdr3_aa: CASSGGGPQGTQYF

j_call: TRBJ1-2
cdr3_length: 14
v_call: TRBV5-6
cdr3_aa: CASSTGTGVDGYTF

j_call: TRBJ1-2
cdr3_length: 13
v_call: TRBV18
cdr3_aa: CASSPDSYYGYTF

j_call: TRBJ2-7
cdr3_length: 12
v_call: TRBV18
cdr3_aa: CASSPGGYEQYF

j_call: TRBJ1-2
cdr3_length: 13
v_call: TRBV27
cdr3_aa: CASGTTGNYGYTF

j_call: TRBJ1-1
cdr3_length: 14
v_call: TRBV5-4
cdr3_aa: CASSLVGGPTEAFF

j_call: TRBJ1-4
cdr3_length: 14
v_call: TRBV5-1
cdr3_aa: CASSKTNMVEKLFF

j_call: TRBJ2-3
cdr3_length: 16
v_call: TRBV9
cdr3_aa: CASSLRLSTRTDTQYF